The 22 T cell receptor beta chains given below trace back to one sample, sequenced in a study of T cell changes during pregnancy in multiple sclerosis (dated by TCRdb to between 2018 and 2021). Library method: the immunoSEQ multiplex PCR assay. TCRdb stores this immuneACCESS table with in-frame sequences only. Part of the clones is absent; in the studies checked, under half of the shortfall reflects unresolved V genes, and no reason is known for the rest. The sample data list about 100,000 clones, and more than 85% of these were observed just once. Approximately 3.5% of the sample is taken by the ten largest. Specimen: peripheral blood, collected after pregnancy. The origin of the receptors is a female donor with multiple sclerosis, enrolled in a pregnancy study.

This clone was seen only a few times. CDR3 bases: TGTGCCAGCAGCGTAGCTGGCAGGGCTAATTCACCCCTCCACTTT. Amino acids: CASSVAGRANSPLHF. This chain connects TRBV9 to TRBJ1-6; the D gene is possibly TRBD1 (5 bases). The CDR3 contains 15 residues. The ends were cut back, 0 bases at V and 6 bases at J, with 10 bases in the middle. CDR1 and CDR2 from the germline V gene are SGDLS and YYNGEE.

V gene TRBV2 combines with J gene TRBJ1-2, with TRBD1 as a possible D gene (5 bases). Germline V gives CDR1 SNHLY, CDR2 FYNNEI. The V end lost 7 bases, the J end lost 5 bases, and 17 bases lay between the germline ends. This CDR3 comprises 14 residues. In DNA form, the CDR3 reads TGTGCCAGCACCAAAACGTTGGACAAATATGGCTACACCTTC. Residues: CASTKTLDKYGYTF.

This clone was detected once. The CDR3 coding sequence is TGTGCCAGCAGCTTGATTAGGAGCGGAGATACGCAGTATTTT. This gives the protein CASSLIRSGDTQYF. The V and J genes are TRBV11-1 and TRBJ2-3, with D maybe TRBD2 (5 bases). The CDR3 has 14 residues. Deletions cut 3 bases from V and 5 bases from J, with 12 bases between. Germline CDR1 reads SGHAT; CDR2 reads FQDESV (reference sequence).

The chain uses TRBV19 and TRBJ2-2; D perhaps matches TRBD1 (5 bases). CDR1 is LNHDA, CDR2 SQIVND, per germline (reference sequence). The CDR3 loop spans 11 amino acids. This CDR3 reads CVSVGAGELFF. The CDR3, as DNA: TGTGTATCCGTAGGGGCCGGGGAGCTGTTTTTT. Filled out from reference TRBV19 and TRBJ2-2, the complete variable domain reads DGGITQSPKYLFRKEGQNVTLSCEQNLNHDAMYWYRQDPGQGLRLIYYSQIVNDFQKGDIAEGYSVSREKKESFPLTVTSAQKNPTAFYLCVSVGAGELFFGEGSRLTVL.

The rearrangement joins TRBV7-3 to TRBJ2-3, with D hard to call. V lost 2 bases and J 0 bases, leaving 6 bases between the germline ends. There are 14 residues in the CDR3. The germline V gene has CDR1 SGHTA and CDR2 FQGTGA. The CDR3 nucleotides read TGTGCCAGCAGCTTATACGGTAGCACAGATACGCAGTATTTT. It translates to CASSLYGSTDTQYF.

The CDR3 DNA reads as TGCGCCAGCAGCACTAAACAGGGGGCTAACTATGGCTACACCTTC. Protein: CASSTKQGANYGYTF. This chain connects TRBV5-1 to TRBJ1-2, with TRBD1 matching over 8 bases. In germline, CDR1 is SGHRS, CDR2 YFSETQ. With 4 bases clipped from V and 0 bases from J, the junction kept 5 bases outside the gene matches. This CDR3 contains 15 residues.

V gene TRBV7-2 combines with J gene TRBJ2-5, with 13 positions matching TRBD2. The J segment lost 5 bases and the V segment lost 5 bases, leaving 8 bases of the junction unmatched. The CDR3 contains 16 residues. Germline V CDR1 and CDR2: SGHTA, FQGNSA. CDR3 nucleotides: TGTGCCAGCAGCACCCGACTAGCGGGGGGCGGGGAGACCCAGTACTTC. This codes for CASSTRLAGGGETQYF. Based on the CDR3 plus reference TRBV7-2 and TRBJ2-5, the full variable domain is GAGVSQSPSNKVTEKGKDVELRCDPISGHTALYWYRQSLGQGLEFLIYFQGNSAPDKSGLPSDRFSAERTGGSVSTLTIQRTQQEDSAVYLCASSTRLAGGGETQYFGPGTRLLVL.

The CDR3 coding sequence is TGCAGCGTGGGGATAGCGGGGGCGGGAGAGCAGTACTTC. It translates to CSVGIAGAGEQYF. The chain has TRBV29-1 and TRBJ2-7; 9 bases are shared with TRBD2. CDR1 and CDR2 from the germline V gene are SQVTM and ANQGSEA. This CDR3 comprises 13 residues. V dropped 6 bases and J dropped 7; count of bases not matched to a gene: 10.

The J gene is TRBJ2-4, the V gene TRBV2; D uncertain. The CDR3 covers 15 residues. V lost 0 bases and J lost 0, with 6 bases in between. CDR1 SNHLY and CDR2 FYNNEI come from the germline V gene. The CDR3 bases are TGTGCCAGCAGTGAAGCGGAGCAAGCCAAAAACATTCAGTACTTC. It codes for CASSEAEQAKNIQYF.

The chain joins TRBV9 to TRBJ1-1, with no clear D. Deletions cut 1 base from V and 8 bases from J, with 15 bases between. Germline V CDR1 and CDR2: SGDLS, YYNGEE. The CDR3 runs to 14 residues. The CDR3: CASSVTREAGEAFF. The CDR3 DNA is TGTGCCAGCAGCGTAACTCGTGAGGCTGGGGAAGCTTTCTTT.

The genes are TRBV13 and TRBJ1-4; D might be TRBD1 (5 bases). V was pared by 10 bases and J by 5 bases, with 14 bases between. The CDR3 loop spans 13 amino acids. CDR1 and CDR2 (germline): PRHDT, FYEKMQ (reference sequence). CDR3 coding DNA: TGTGCCACCGGCGGGGCCCAGAATGAAAAACTGTTTTTT. Its translation: CATGGAQNEKLFF.

The rearrangement links TRBV6-5 to TRBJ1-5; D not certain. Germline V gene sequence: CDR1 MNHEY, CDR2 SVGAGI. This CDR3 has 14 residues. V lost 0 bases and J 6 bases, leaving 9 bases between the germline ends. The CDR3 DNA reads as TGTGCCAGCAGTTACTCGACGGAGGGTCAGCCCCAGCATTTT. It translates to CASSYSTEGQPQHF.

The rearrangement joins TRBV5-5 to TRBJ1-5; 7 bases are a match to TRBD1. Trimming cost V 4 bases and J 6 bases; bases outside gene matches: 7. The CDR3 runs 14 residues. CDR1 is SGHKS and CDR2 is YYEKEE in the germline V gene (reference sequence). The CDR3 here is CASSQGGRSQPQHF. Here the CDR3 DNA reads TGTGCCAGCAGCCAGGGGGGACGAAGTCAGCCCCAGCATTTT.

The rearrangement links TRBV6-5 to TRBJ1-2; D uncertain. The CDR3 totals 11 residues. Germline loops: CDR1 MNHEY, CDR2 SVGAGI. V dropped 6 bases and J dropped 7 bases, with 9 bases sitting between them. This chain's CDR3 is CASRSGGGYTF. The CDR3 nucleotides read TGTGCCAGCAGGTCCGGCGGTGGCTACACCTTC.

The V and J genes are TRBV5-1 and TRBJ2-7, with TRBD1 as a possible D gene (6 bases). Germline CDR1 reads SGHRS; CDR2 reads YFSETQ. Trimming left V 4 bases short and J 6 bases short, with 14 bases between. The CDR3 runs to 13 residues. CDR3 loop: CASSLVRGSEQYF. The DNA for the CDR3 is TGCGCCAGCAGCCTCGTAAGGGGGTCCGAGCAGTACTTC.

This rearrangement joins TRBV9 to TRBJ2-7, with unresolved D. Germline CDR1 SGDLS, CDR2 YYNGEE. V lost 0 bases and J lost 3, with 13 bases in between. The CDR3 has 15 residues. Here the CDR3 reads CASSVGQSFHYEQYF. Here the CDR3 DNA reads TGTGCCAGCAGCGTAGGTCAAAGCTTTCACTACGAGCAGTACTTC.

The chain is built from TRBV2 and TRBJ2-3, with TRBD1 matching over 7 bases. CDR1 and CDR2 (germline): SNHLY, FYNNEI. J gave up 6 bases and V 8 bases, and 11 bases lay outside the gene matches. The CDR3 length is 14 residues. The CDR3 coding sequence is TGTGCCAGCGGCGGCCAGGGGGTCATGGATACGCAGTATTTT. Its protein is CASGGQGVMDTQYF.

This clone was counted between two and nine times. The J gene is TRBJ2-2, the V gene TRBV21-1; the table calls TRBD2, which could not be checked here. TRBV21-1 has pseudogene status. The CDR3 spans 15 residues. The CDR3 DNA sequence: TGTGCCAGCAGCAAATTGGTCCCCGCCGGCGGGGAGCTGTTTTTT. It translates to CASSKLVPAGGELFF.

The rearrangement links TRBV11-1 to TRBJ1-2; no firm D call. In germline, CDR1 is SGHAT, CDR2 FQDESV (reference sequence). V lost 3 bases to trimming and J lost 4 bases, with 18 bases between them. CDR3 length equals 16 residues. Here the CDR3 reads CASSLRAGPAGYGYTF. The CDR3, as DNA: TGTGCCAGCAGCTTGCGTGCTGGTCCTGCGGGCTATGGCTACACCTTC.

This clone was seen once. The rearrangement links TRBV30 to TRBJ2-5, with a possible D match to TRBD2 (5 bases). Per germline, CDR1 GTSNPN and CDR2 SVGIG (reference sequence). This CDR3 is 14 amino acids long. V lost 3 bases, J lost 5 bases, and 16 bases lay in between. Here the CDR3 reads CAWSSRTVHETQYF. The CDR3 nucleotides are TGTGCCTGGAGCTCCCGGACTGTCCACGAGACCCAGTACTTC.

The V gene is TRBV4-1, the J gene TRBJ1-2; possibly TRBD1 for D (5 bases). This CDR3 contains 16 residues. Germline lookup yields CDR1 MGHRA and CDR2 YSYEKL. Deletions cut 4 bases from V and 4 bases from J, with 19 bases between. This chain's CDR3 is CASSRSTSDTIYGYTF. CDR3 DNA sequence: TGCGCCAGCAGCCGATCAACTTCGGACACGATCTATGGCTACACCTTC.

J is TRBJ2-5 and V is TRBV4-2; 10 bases fit TRBD2. With 1 base clipped from V and 4 bases from J, the junction kept 9 bases outside the gene matches. The germline CDR1 and CDR2 sequences are LGHNA and YNFKEQ. This CDR3 is built from 17 residues. The CDR3 bases are TGTGCCAGCAGCCAAGGAGAAGCGGGGGGGCCGGGAGAGACCCAGTACTTC. This encodes CASSQGEAGGPGETQYF.